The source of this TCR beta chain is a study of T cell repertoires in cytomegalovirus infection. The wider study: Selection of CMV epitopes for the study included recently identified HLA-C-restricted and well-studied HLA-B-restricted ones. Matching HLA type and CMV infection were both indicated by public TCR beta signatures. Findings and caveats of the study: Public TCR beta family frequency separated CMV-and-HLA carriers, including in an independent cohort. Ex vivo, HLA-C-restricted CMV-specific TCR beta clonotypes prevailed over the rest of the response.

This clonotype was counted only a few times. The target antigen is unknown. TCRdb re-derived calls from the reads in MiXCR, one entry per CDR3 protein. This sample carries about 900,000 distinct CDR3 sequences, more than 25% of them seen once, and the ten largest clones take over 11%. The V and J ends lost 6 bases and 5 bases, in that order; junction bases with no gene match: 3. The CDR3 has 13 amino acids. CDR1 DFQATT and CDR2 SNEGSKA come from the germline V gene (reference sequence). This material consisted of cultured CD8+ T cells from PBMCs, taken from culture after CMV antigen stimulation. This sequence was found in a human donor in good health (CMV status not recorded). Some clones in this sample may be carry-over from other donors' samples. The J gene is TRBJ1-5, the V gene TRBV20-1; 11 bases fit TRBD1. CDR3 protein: CSARDRGDQPQHF. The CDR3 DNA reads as TGCAGTGCCCGGGACAGGGGGGATCAGCCCCAGCATTTT.